What follows is one T cell receptor beta chain and its context. This entry belongs to a study of early T cells in non-severe SARS-CoV-2 infection. V was clipped by 4 bases and J by 0 bases, with 10 bases between them. The CDR3 has 14 residues. Germline CDR1 reads SNHLY; CDR2 reads FYNNEI. TCRdb analysed the 5' RACE reads with MiXCR anew, one entry per CDR3 protein. Of nearly 90,000 distinct CDR3 sequences in the sample, 13% to 15% were seen once. The chain combines TRBV2 with TRBJ2-7; D unclear. The specimen was whole blood. The receptor was derived from an adult who was a healthcare worker with PCR-confirmed SARS-CoV-2 infection or an uninfected control (not recorded which). The CDR3 here is CASSAIQSSYEQYF. The CDR3 DNA follows: TGTGCCAGCAGTGCTATTCAAAGCTCCTACGAGCAGTACTTC.